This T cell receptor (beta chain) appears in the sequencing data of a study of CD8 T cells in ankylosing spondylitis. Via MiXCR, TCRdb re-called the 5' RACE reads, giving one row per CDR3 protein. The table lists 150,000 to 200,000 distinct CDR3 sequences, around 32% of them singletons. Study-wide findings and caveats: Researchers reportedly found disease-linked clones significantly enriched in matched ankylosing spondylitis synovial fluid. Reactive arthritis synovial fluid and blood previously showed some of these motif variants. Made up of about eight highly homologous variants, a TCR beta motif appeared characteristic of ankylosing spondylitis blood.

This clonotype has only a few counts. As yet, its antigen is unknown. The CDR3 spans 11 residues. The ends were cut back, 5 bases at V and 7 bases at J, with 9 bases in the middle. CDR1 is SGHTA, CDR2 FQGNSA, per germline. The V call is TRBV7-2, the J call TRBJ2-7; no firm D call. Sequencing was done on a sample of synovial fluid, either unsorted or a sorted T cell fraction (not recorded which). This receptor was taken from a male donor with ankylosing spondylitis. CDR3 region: CASSALREQYF. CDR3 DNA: TGTGCCAGCAGCGCATTAAGGGAGCAGTACTTC. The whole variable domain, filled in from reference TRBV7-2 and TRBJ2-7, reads GAGVSQSPSNKVTEKGKDVELRCDPISGHTALYWYRQSLGQGLEFLIYFQGNSAPDKSGLPSDRFSAERTGGSVSTLTIQRTQQEDSAVYLCASSALREQYFGPGTRLTVT.